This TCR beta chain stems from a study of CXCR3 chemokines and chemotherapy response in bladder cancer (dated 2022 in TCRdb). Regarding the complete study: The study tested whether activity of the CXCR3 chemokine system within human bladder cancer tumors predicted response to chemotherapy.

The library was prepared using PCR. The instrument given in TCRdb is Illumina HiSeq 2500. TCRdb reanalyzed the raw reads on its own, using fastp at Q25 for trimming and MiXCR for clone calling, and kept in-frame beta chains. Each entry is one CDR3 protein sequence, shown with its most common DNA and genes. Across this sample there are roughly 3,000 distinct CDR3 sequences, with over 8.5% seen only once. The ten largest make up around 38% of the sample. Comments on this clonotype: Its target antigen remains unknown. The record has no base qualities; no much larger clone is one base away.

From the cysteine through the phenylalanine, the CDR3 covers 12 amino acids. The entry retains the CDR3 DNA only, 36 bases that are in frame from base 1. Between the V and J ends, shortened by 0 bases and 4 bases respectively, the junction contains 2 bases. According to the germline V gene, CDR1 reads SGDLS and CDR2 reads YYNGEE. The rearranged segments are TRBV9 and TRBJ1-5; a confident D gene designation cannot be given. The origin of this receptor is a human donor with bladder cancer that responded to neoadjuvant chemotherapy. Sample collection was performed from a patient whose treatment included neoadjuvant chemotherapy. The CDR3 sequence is CASSVGNQPQHF. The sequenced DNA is TGTGCCAGCAGCGTAGGGAATCAGCCCCAGCATTTT.